A single sample gave rise to the 10 T cell receptor beta chains below, sequenced in a study of cytomegalovirus exposure and HLA in healthy donors. PCR used 60 Vbeta primers and 13 Jbeta primers. Data came from immunoSEQ multiplex PCR; TCRdb stores just in-frame clones and leaves some out. The data hold more than 130,000 clones, with approximately 71% observed a single time. The sample taken for sequencing was PBMCs. Receptors originate from a woman aged 50 to 65 in good health and CMV-seronegative.

The CDR3 bases are TGTGCCAGCAGCAACAGGGAATTTGGGCAGTATTTT. Translating gives CASSNREFGQYF. V and J are TRBV7-2 and TRBJ2-3, with D perhaps matching TRBD1 (6 bases). The germline gives CDR1 SGHTA, CDR2 FQGNSA. The CDR3 has 12 amino acids. Trimming pared 5 bases from V and 11 bases from J, leaving 14 bases between.

The chain employs TRBV5-6 and TRBJ1-5; 7 bases line up with TRBD1. The CDR3 length is 14 residues. After removal of 5 bases from V and 3 bases from J, the junction contained 5 bases not matched to a gene. CDR1 and CDR2 from the germline V gene are SGHDT and YYEEEE. The CDR3 spells CASSQQGFNQPQHF. The CDR3 DNA reads TGTGCCAGCAGTCAACAGGGGTTCAATCAGCCCCAGCATTTT. The entire variable domain, with the rest obtained from reference TRBV5-6 and TRBJ1-5, is as follows: DAGVTQSPTHLIKTRGQQVTLRCSPKSGHDTVSWYQQALGQGPQFIFQYYEEEERQRGNFPDRFSGHQFPNYSSELNVNALLLGDSALYLCASSQQGFNQPQHFGDGTRLSIL.

This clone was counted only a few times. This chain connects TRBV4-3 to TRBJ2-2, with a possible D match to TRBD2 (5 bases). V was cut by 0 bases and J by 5 bases, with 13 bases left in between. This CDR3 has 16 amino acids. The germline gives CDR1 LGHNA, CDR2 YSLEER. This CDR3 is CASSQELYTGTGELFF. The CDR3 DNA sequence: TGCGCCAGCAGCCAAGAACTCTATACGGGGACCGGGGAGCTGTTTTTT.

The chain joins TRBV5-1 to TRBJ2-1, with TRBD2 matching 8 bases. Germline V CDR1 and CDR2: SGHRS, YFSETQ. J lost 2 bases, V lost 4 bases, and 5 bases had no gene match. The CDR3 length is 15 residues. The CDR3 DNA sequence: TGCGCCAGCAGCCTTAGCGGGGCAACCTACAATGAGCAGTTCTTC. This sequence encodes CASSLSGATYNEQFF.

This clone was found once. The chain joins TRBV14 to TRBJ2-2; 12 bases are a match to TRBD1. Germline loops: CDR1 SGHDN, CDR2 FVKESK. There are 16 residues in the CDR3. V was clipped by 4 bases and J by 4 bases; unmatched bases: 4. In DNA, the CDR3 is TGTGCCAGCAGCCGGGACAGGGGGCGAACCACCGGGGAGCTGTTTTTT. Its translation: CASSRDRGRTTGELFF.

This clone was recorded only once. V gene TRBV6-1 combines with J gene TRBJ2-2, with 7 bases matching TRBD1. Germline V gives CDR1 MNHNS, CDR2 SASEGT. The CDR3 sequence is 14 residues long. V shed 8 bases and J 4 bases; nucleotides not matched to a gene: 7. CDR3 amino acids: CASRYGTATGELFF. CDR3 bases: TGTGCCAGCCGCTACGGGACAGCCACCGGGGAGCTGTTTTTT.

The gene calls are TRBV6-6 and TRBJ1-4; weak D call: TRBD1 (5 bases). The V end lost 2 bases, the J end lost 7 bases, and 14 bases lay between the germline ends. This CDR3 spans 15 amino acids. From germline, CDR1 is MNHNY and CDR2 SVGAGI (reference sequence). In DNA form, the CDR3 reads TGTGCCAGCAGTTACGCGCGGCAGGGTGGTGAAAAACTGTTTTTT. Translation gives CASSYARQGGEKLFF.

The V and J genes are TRBV6-1 and TRBJ2-1; 10 bases line up with TRBD2. After removal of 10 bases from V and 6 bases from J, the junction contained 9 bases not matched to a gene. The germline CDR1 and CDR2 sequences are MNHNS and SASEGT. CDR3 size: 14 residues. CDR3 sequence (DNA): TGTGCCACTCCGAGCGGGGGGGCTATCAATGAGCAGTTCTTC. Encoded protein: CATPSGGAINEQFF.

The rearrangement links TRBV7-3 to TRBJ2-5; 7 nucleotides align to TRBD2. The germline CDR1 and CDR2 sequences are SGHTA and FQGTGA. The CDR3 consists of 18 residues. With V trimmed by 1 base and J by 5 bases, 16 bases remained unmatched. CDR3 bases: TGTGCCAGCAGCTTAATCGGGCAGGGAGGGGACCTAGGGGAGACCCAGTACTTC. This sequence encodes CASSLIGQGGDLGETQYF.

This chain joins TRBV6-5 and TRBJ2-7, with D perhaps TRBD1 (5 bases). CDR3 length: 14 amino acids. V was trimmed by 0 bases and J by 3 bases, leaving 9 bases between them. CDR1 is MNHEY and CDR2 is SVGAGI in the germline V gene. The CDR3 reads CASSYSAGYYEQYF. In nucleotides, the CDR3 is TGTGCCAGCAGTTACTCGGCAGGGTACTACGAGCAGTACTTC.